The rows below give T cell receptor beta chains drawn from one sample of a study of cytomegalovirus exposure and HLA in healthy donors. Generated by immunoSEQ multiplex PCR, the TCRdb table keeps only in-frame clones and is missing some. The repertoire consists of about 43,000 clones, with over 70% occurring once and the leading ten covering 2.5% to 3.5%. The specimen sequenced was PBMCs. The receptors were sampled from a man aged 50 to 59 in good health and CMV-seronegative. The conserved cysteine and the conserved F or W are not part of the CDR3 here.

v_gene: TRBV7-2; CDR3aa: ASSLAGGYTEAF
v_gene: TRBV18; CDR3aa: ASSPIAGVDNEQF
v_gene: TRBV9; CDR3aa: ASSPTTATNEKLF
v_gene: TRBV18; CDR3aa: ASSPTTGGDQPQH
v_gene: TRBV2; CDR3aa: ASSSSTSAHEQF
v_gene: TRBV9; CDR3aa: ASSVEQGTYNEQF
v_gene: TRBV7-9; CDR3aa: SSSLERTAVGDGYT
v_gene: TRBV11-2; CDR3aa: ASSLLAGGRNTDTQY
v_gene: TRBV18; CDR3aa: ASSRGQGAFTEAF
v_gene: TRBV7-9; CDR3aa: SSSLVGTGAYYGYT
v_gene: TRBV5-6; CDR3aa: ASSTPTGYYGYT
v_gene: TRBV6-6; CDR3aa: ASNPSGGLGYT
v_gene: TRBV7-6; CDR3aa: ASSLHQQETQY
v_gene: TRBV10-3; CDR3aa: AISDVRGGYEQY
v_gene: TRBV28; CDR3aa: ASSLQTGFNSPLH
v_gene: TRBV6-5; CDR3aa: ASSYGGAQY
v_gene: TRBV7-9; CDR3aa: SSSPFDQGGTGELF
v_gene: TRBV27; CDR3aa: ASRRGQGAIDTGELF
v_gene: TRBV19; CDR3aa: ASLQGNEQF
v_gene: TRBV5-5; CDR3aa: ASSFTSVASTDTQY
v_gene: TRBV18; CDR3aa: ASSPLRASGSFYEQY
v_gene: TRBV11-2; CDR3aa: ASSYGGSYEQY
v_gene: TRBV7-3; CDR3aa: ASSGVGGNTEAF
v_gene: TRBV5-1; CDR3aa: ASSLAGEKQAF
v_gene: TRBV29-1; CDR3aa: SVEGRREETQY
v_gene: TRBV12-5; CDR3aa: ASGLVDNEQF
v_gene: TRBV9; CDR3aa: ASSVGLLAVVTDTQY
v_gene: TRBV5-4; CDR3aa: ASSERTRSTNEKLF
v_gene: TRBV7-9; CDR3aa: ASSFRGGRLDGYT
v_gene: TRBV6-6; CDR3aa: ASSIFSRRVREQY
v_gene: TRBV28; CDR3aa: ASREPGTGLGPYEQY
v_gene: TRBV11-2; CDR3aa: ASSSLLSGRANEQF
v_gene: TRBV7-9; CDR3aa: ASGGGELSYEQY
v_gene: TRBV5-1; CDR3aa: ASSLGTPFSTISSGNTIY
v_gene: TRBV7-2; CDR3aa: ASSGQGYTEAF
v_gene: TRBV18; CDR3aa: ASSRSTGDEQF
v_gene: TRBV19; CDR3aa: ASSERGDIQY
v_gene: TRBV2; CDR3aa: ASSDLAGYNEQF
v_gene: TRBV7-2; CDR3aa: ASSFRGNTIY
v_gene: TRBV7-2; CDR3aa: ASSLAGTPTYEQY
v_gene: TRBV5-6; CDR3aa: ASSPGGWYGYT
v_gene: TRBV7-2; CDR3aa: ASTPAGTTNNEQF
v_gene: TRBV5-5; CDR3aa: ASSSRTGGFNSPLH
v_gene: TRBV19; CDR3aa: ASSPPRDRGRGEKLF
v_gene: TRBV28; CDR3aa: ASSLGGTNSPLH
v_gene: TRBV7-9; CDR3aa: SSSLAKGQGSYEQY
v_gene: TRBV27; CDR3aa: ASSFGQGATEAF
v_gene: TRBV19; CDR3aa: ASSLTSGSYEQY
v_gene: TRBV18; CDR3aa: ASSPPSRSEKLF
v_gene: TRBV2; CDR3aa: ASSEDGGNEKLF
v_gene: TRBV4-3; CDR3aa: ASSQESPGEMYYEQY
v_gene: TRBV11-2; CDR3aa: ASSPRALAGGRETQY
v_gene: TRBV27; CDR3aa: ASSYRGTGELF
v_gene: TRBV28; CDR3aa: ASSVGQYSNQPQH
v_gene: TRBV5-4; CDR3aa: ASSLGTGYEQY
v_gene: TRBV7-3; CDR3aa: ASSLMGEGTEAF
v_gene: TRBV7-2; CDR3aa: ASSLVFREQPGNTIY
v_gene: TRBV7-8; CDR3aa: ASSPGGGNTGELF
v_gene: TRBV18; CDR3aa: ASSPSPVSQETQY